This TCR beta chain was found in a study of graft-versus-host responses after intestinal transplantation. Germline V gene data show CDR1 as MDHEN and CDR2 as SYDVKM. Trimming stripped 1 base from V and 2 bases from J, with 8 bases between. The CDR3 covers 14 residues. Assay: immunoSEQ multiplex PCR; the TCRdb copy retains only in-frame clones and omits some. The repertoire includes 80,000 to 100,000 clones, 85% to 95% of them detected once, and over 0.055% sits in the top ten. On this clone itself: Its specificity is unknown.

The chain recombines TRBV28 with TRBJ2-5; D unresolved. The sample was unstimulated CD8+ T cells sorted from spleen or lymph node cells, taken before transplant. The receptor's source is a human donor who was the organ donor for an intestinal transplant. The CDR3 protein is CASSLSAVQETQYF. Here the CDR3 DNA reads TGTGCCAGCAGTTTATCGGCGGTTCAAGAGACCCAGTACTTC. Looking up the rest from reference TRBV28 and TRBJ2-5 gives the full variable domain: DVKVTQSSRYLVKRTGEKVFLECVQDMDHENMFWYRQDPGLGLRLIYFSYDVKMKEKGDIPEGYSVSREKKERFSLILESASTNQTSMYLCASSLSAVQETQYFGPGTRLLVL.